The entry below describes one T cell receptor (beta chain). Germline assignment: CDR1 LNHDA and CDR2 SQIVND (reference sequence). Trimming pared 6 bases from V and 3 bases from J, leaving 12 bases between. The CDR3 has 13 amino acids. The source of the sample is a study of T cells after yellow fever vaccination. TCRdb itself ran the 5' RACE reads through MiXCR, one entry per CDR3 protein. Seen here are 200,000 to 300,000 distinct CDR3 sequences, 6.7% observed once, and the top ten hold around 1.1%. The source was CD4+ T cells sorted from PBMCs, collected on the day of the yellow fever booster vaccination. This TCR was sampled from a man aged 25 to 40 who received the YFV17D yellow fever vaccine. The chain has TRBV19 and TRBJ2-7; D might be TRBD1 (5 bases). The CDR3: CASRSTQGYEQYF. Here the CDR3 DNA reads TGTGCCAGTAGATCCACCCAGGGCTACGAGCAGTACTTC.